These 25 T cell receptor beta chains share one sample of origin, sequenced in a study of immune evolution from preneoplasia to lung adenocarcinoma. Sequencing used immunoSEQ multiplex PCR; TCRdb keeps in-frame clones, though not all of them. The table includes 6,600 or so clones, approximately 85% detected once. The sequencing input was FFPE invasive lung adenocarcinoma tissue. The receptors were sampled from a person between 50 and 70 years old with lung adenocarcinoma.

V usage is TRBV28 and J usage is TRBJ1-5, with D perhaps matching TRBD1 (6 bases). In germline, CDR1 is MDHEN, CDR2 SYDVKM. Trimming left V 5 bases short and J 5 bases short, with 7 bases between. The CDR3 runs to 12 residues. Written as DNA, the CDR3 is TGTGCCAGCAGTACAGGGTATCAGCCCCAGCATTTT. It encodes CASSTGYQPQHF.

This clone appeared a single time. The chain combines TRBV7-9 with TRBJ2-5, with unresolved D. From germline, CDR1 is SEHNR and CDR2 FQNEAQ (reference sequence). Trimming cost V 5 bases and J 4 bases, with 5 bases left between them. This CDR3 is built from 11 residues. The CDR3 coding sequence is TGTGCCAGCAGCACCGGAGAGACCCAGTACTTC. Its translation is CASSTGETQYF.

This clone was observed once. This rearrangement joins TRBV27 to TRBJ2-3, with D unclear. V lost 6 bases and J lost 0, with 10 bases in between. Germline V gene data show CDR1 as MNHEY and CDR2 as SMNVEV (reference sequence). This CDR3 spans 14 amino acids. The CDR3 region has the DNA TGTGCCAGCAGGGTAGAACTTAGCACAGATACGCAGTATTTT. Translated: CASRVELSTDTQYF.

The gene calls are TRBV18 and TRBJ2-1; D not resolved. V dropped 0 bases and J dropped 0 bases, with 3 bases sitting between them. This CDR3 is built from 14 residues. Germline V gives CDR1 KGHSH, CDR2 LQKENI. CDR3 in DNA: TGTGCCAGCTCACCACCTAGCTCCTACAATGAGCAGTTCTTC. Translating it yields CASSPPSSYNEQFF.

The J gene is TRBJ2-5, the V gene TRBV5-4; no definite D call. Germline V gives CDR1 SGHNT, CDR2 YYREEE (reference sequence). There are 13 residues in the CDR3. V lost 0 bases and J lost 1, with 4 bases in between. The CDR3: CASSLVGQETQYF. In DNA form, the CDR3 reads TGTGCCAGCAGCTTGGTAGGCCAAGAGACCCAGTACTTC.

The chain is built from TRBV27 and TRBJ2-5; tentatively, D is TRBD1 (5 bases). V was trimmed by 6 bases and J by 5 bases, leaving 19 bases between them. Germline V lookup: CDR1 MNHEY, CDR2 SMNVEV (reference sequence). There are 15 residues in the CDR3. The CDR3 bases are TGTGCCAGCAGCCTCGAAATGGGGCCCAGGGAGACCCAGTACTTC. This sequence encodes CASSLEMGPRETQYF.

Comments on this clone: The junction departs from the called germline gene at one end, perhaps through a read error. This chain connects TRBV27 to TRBJ2-1; D is possibly TRBD2 (6 bases). CDR3 size: 16 residues. Germline loops: CDR1 MNHEY, CDR2 SMNVEV (reference sequence). The CDR3 DNA reads TGTGTCAGCAGTTTATCTGGCGGGAACTCCTACAATGAGCAGTTCTTC. Residues: CVSSLSGGNSYNEQFF.

The chain employs TRBV19 and TRBJ2-7, with D unresolved. Germline V gene lookup returns CDR1 LNHDA and CDR2 SQIVND (reference sequence). The V gene lost 1 base and the J gene lost 1 base, with 11 bases spanning the gap. The CDR3 is 15 amino acids. The CDR3 DNA reads TGTGCCAGTAGTATAGGGGTTAGACCTTCCTACGAGCAGTACTTC. This gives the protein CASSIGVRPSYEQYF.

This chain connects TRBV7-9 to TRBJ2-1, with D possibly TRBD2 on 5 matching bases. V lost 4 bases and J 3 bases, leaving 19 bases between the germline ends. Germline V gene lookup returns CDR1 SEHNR and CDR2 FQNEAQ (reference sequence). CDR3 length: 17 residues. For the CDR3, the DNA is TGTGCCAGCAGCTCAGAAACTAGGGTGGGGTTCTACAATGAGCAGTTCTTC. Protein: CASSSETRVGFYNEQFF.

This chain links TRBV11-2 with TRBJ2-5; tentative D call: TRBD1 (6 bases). Per germline, CDR1 SGHAT and CDR2 FQNNGV. The length of the CDR3 is 19 residues. The V and J ends lost 6 bases and 3 bases respectively, with 29 bases between them. CDR3 protein: CASSLRGFHSTLTEETQYF. The CDR3 region has the DNA TGTGCCAGCAGTTTAAGGGGGTTCCATTCCACTCTTACCGAAGAGACCCAGTACTTC.

This chain connects TRBV9 to TRBJ1-3; 9 nucleotides align to TRBD1. Germline V gene data show CDR1 as SGDLS and CDR2 as YYNGEE. Trimming removed 0 bases from V and 3 bases from J; junction bases left unmatched: 4. The CDR3 sequence is 16 residues long. The CDR3 coding sequence is TGTGCCAGCAGCGTAGAGTCGGGACAGGGTGGAAACACCATATATTTT. Translation: CASSVESGQGGNTIYF.

The chain joins TRBV6-1 to TRBJ2-5; the match to TRBD2 covers 8 bases. The junction had 8 bases not matched to a gene; V was cut back by 1 base and J by 7 bases. This CDR3 is 15 amino acids long. Germline CDR1 reads MNHNS; CDR2 reads SASEGT. The CDR3 is CASSEVISAGGTQYF. CDR3 bases: TGTGCCAGCAGTGAAGTAATATCCGCGGGGGGGACCCAGTACTTC.

The rearrangement uses TRBV5-1 and TRBJ1-1; tentative D call: TRBD1 (5 bases). This CDR3 has 15 amino acids. Trimming stripped 0 bases from V and 1 base from J, with 10 bases between. CDR1 is SGHRS, CDR2 YFSETQ, per germline. The CDR3 DNA is TGCGCCAGCAGCTTGGGAGGGGCCGAGAACACTGAAGCTTTCTTT. It encodes CASSLGGAENTEAFF.

The chain has TRBV14 and TRBJ1-1; D is unclear. The CDR3 runs to 14 residues. Germline-derived CDR1 and CDR2 are SGHDN and FVKESK. Trimming removed 5 bases from V and 2 bases from J, with 12 bases in between. CDR3 in DNA: TGTGCCAGCAGCGAGTCGGGAGTTAACACTGAAGCTTTCTTT. It is translated as CASSESGVNTEAFF.

This clone was picked up one time. The same CDR3 is also encoded by other DNA sequences in this sample. The genes are TRBV6-5 and TRBJ2-3; TRBD1 matches 9 bases. CDR3 length: 14 residues. The V gene end was trimmed by 5 bases and the J gene end by 5 bases; junction bases not matched to a gene: 5. Germline lookup yields CDR1 MNHEY and CDR2 SVGAGI. CDR3 region: CASSPDRGVDTQYF. The CDR3 DNA is TGTGCCAGCAGTCCAGACAGGGGGGTAGATACGCAGTATTTT.

The chain combines TRBV20-1 with TRBJ1-2; perhaps TRBD1 as D (5 bases). Germline values: CDR1 DFQATT, CDR2 SNEGSKA (reference sequence). The V end was cut by 1 base, the J end by 8 bases, with 8 bases between. The CDR3 totals 11 residues. The DNA for the CDR3 is TGCAGTGCTAGAGCTGGGGACGGCTACACCTTC. Its protein is CSARAGDGYTF.

V and J are TRBV6-6 and TRBJ2-4; TRBD2 is a possible D gene (5 bases). Germline V gene sequence: CDR1 MNHNY, CDR2 SVGAGI (reference sequence). V was cut by 0 bases and J by 5 bases, with 14 bases left in between. The CDR3 is 16 residues long. CDR3 loop: CASSYSRASPQNIQYF. The CDR3 bases are TGTGCCAGCAGTTACTCGAGGGCTAGCCCTCAAAACATTCAGTACTTC.

The CDR3 nucleotides are TGTGCCAGCAGCTCCCCCCCGGGTACGCAGTATTTT. Translating it yields CASSSPPGTQYF. This chain joins TRBV7-3 and TRBJ2-3; D gene ambiguous. This CDR3 has 12 residues. The germline CDR1 and CDR2 sequences are SGHTA and FQGTGA. Trimming pared 4 bases from V and 8 bases from J, leaving 10 bases between.

Turning to this clone: One end of the junction varies from germline; a read error may be responsible. The chain combines TRBV30 with TRBJ1-3; the match to TRBD1 covers 7 bases. Germline values: CDR1 GTSNPN, CDR2 SVGIG (reference sequence). The CDR3 contains 15 residues. The CDR3 is CAWSREGAFGNIIYF. CDR3 nucleotide sequence: TGTGCCTGGTCGCGGGAGGGGGCCTTTGGAAACATCATATATTTT.

The chain carries TRBV29-1 and TRBJ1-1; TRBD1 matches 9 bases. Germline CDR1 reads SQVTM; CDR2 reads ANQGSEA. Trimming removed 4 bases from V and 4 bases from J; junction bases left unmatched: 13. The CDR3 consists of 16 residues. This CDR3 is CSVVPSATGGGTEAFF. The CDR3 nucleotides read TGCAGCGTTGTGCCGTCGGCCACAGGGGGCGGCACTGAAGCTTTCTTT. Full variable domain (outside the CDR3, taken from reference TRBV29-1 and TRBJ1-1): SAVISQKPSRDICQRGTSLTIQCQVDSQVTMMFWYRQQPGQSLTLIATANQGSEATYESGFVIDKFPISRPNLTFSTLTVSNMSPEDSSIYLCSVVPSATGGGTEAFFGQGTRLTVV.

The V gene is TRBV11-2, the J gene TRBJ2-7; TRBD1 might be the D (5 bases). Germline V lookup: CDR1 SGHAT, CDR2 FQNNGV. V was trimmed by 0 bases and J by 5 bases, leaving 14 bases between them. The CDR3 runs 15 residues. CDR3 in amino acids: CASSLDFTGSNEQYF. The CDR3 DNA follows: TGTGCCAGCAGCTTAGATTTCACAGGAAGCAACGAGCAGTACTTC. Based on the CDR3 plus reference TRBV11-2 and TRBJ2-7, the full variable domain is EAGVAQSPRYKIIEKRQSVAFWCNPISGHATLYWYQQILGQGPKLLIQFQNNGVVDDSQLPKDRFSAERLKGVDSTLKIQPAKLEDSAVYLCASSLDFTGSNEQYFGPGTRLTVT.

The chain uses TRBV11-1 and TRBJ1-2, with D uncertain. V dropped 1 base and J dropped 0 bases, with 12 bases sitting between them. CDR1 and CDR2 (germline): SGHAT, FQDESV (reference sequence). The CDR3 has 16 residues. CDR3 nucleotide sequence: TGTGCCAGCAGCTTAGAAGGCGGATATCCTAACTATGGCTACACCTTC. It yields the protein CASSLEGGYPNYGYTF. Full variable domain (outside the CDR3, taken from reference TRBV11-1 and TRBJ1-2): EAEVAQSPRYKITEKSQAVAFWCDPISGHATLYWYRQILGQGPELLVQFQDESVVDDSQLPKDRFSAERLKGVDSTLKIQPAELGDSAMYLCASSLEGGYPNYGYTFGSGTRLTVV.

J is TRBJ1-6 and V is TRBV28, with 8 bases fitting TRBD1. The CDR3 consists of 15 residues. The V gene end was trimmed by 2 bases and the J gene end by 9 bases; junction bases not matched to a gene: 6. Germline V gives CDR1 MDHEN, CDR2 SYDVKM. CDR3: CASSLGGQGASPLHF. CDR3 sequence (DNA): TGTGCCAGCAGTTTAGGCGGCCAGGGGGCTTCACCCCTCCACTTT.

This clone was counted only a few times. The rearrangement links TRBV12-2 to TRBJ2-3; TRBD1 is the table's D call, not checked against the DNA. TRBV12-2 is shown as a pseudogene. This CDR3 has 16 residues. Here the CDR3 reads CASRVADRVGTDTQYF. The CDR3 DNA reads as TGTGCAAGTCGCGTGGCCGACAGGGTGGGCACAGATACGCAGTATTTT.

The V and J genes are TRBV9 and TRBJ2-7, with D perhaps matching TRBD2 (6 bases). Germline lookup yields CDR1 SGDLS and CDR2 YYNGEE. V was clipped by 0 bases and J by 2 bases, with 12 bases between them. This CDR3 has 15 amino acids. This CDR3 is CASSVGGERAYEQYF. Here the CDR3 DNA reads TGTGCCAGCAGCGTAGGCGGGGAGAGGGCCTACGAGCAGTACTTC.